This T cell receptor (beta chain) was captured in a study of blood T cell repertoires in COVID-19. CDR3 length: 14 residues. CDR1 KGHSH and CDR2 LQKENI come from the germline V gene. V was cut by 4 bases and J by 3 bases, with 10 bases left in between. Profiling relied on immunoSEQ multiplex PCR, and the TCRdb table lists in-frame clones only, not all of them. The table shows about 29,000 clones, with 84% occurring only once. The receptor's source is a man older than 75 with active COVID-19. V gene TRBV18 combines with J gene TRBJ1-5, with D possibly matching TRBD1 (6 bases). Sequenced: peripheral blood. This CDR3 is CASSLGQPNQPQHF. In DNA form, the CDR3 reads TGTGCCAGCTCACTCGGACAGCCCAATCAGCCCCAGCATTTT.